Listed below are T cell receptor beta chains from one sample, sequenced in a study of blood T cell repertoires in COVID-19. Method: immunoSEQ multiplex PCR; TCRdb's copy keeps in-frame clones and lacks some. Of a few hundred thousand clones in the sample, around 86% were seen once. The sample comprised peripheral blood. These receptors all stem from a woman in her twenties or thirties who had recovered from COVID-19. Each CDR3 is given with its conserved first and last residue. D genes are given only for firm matches. The size of a clone is reported for some rows only, either as once, few or many, or as a class for expanded clones.

V gene	clone size	D gene	J gene	CDR3 protein	CDR3 DNA
TRBV28	.	TRBD1	TRBJ1-1	CASSPPRGGINTEAFF	TGTGCCAGCAGTCCTCCGAGAGGGGGCATTAACACTGAAGCTTTCTTT
TRBV28	once	TRBD2	TRBJ2-5	CASSLTSGAETQYF	TGTGCCAGCAGTTTGACTAGCGGGGCAGAGACCCAGTACTTC
TRBV30	.	TRBD1	TRBJ1-2	CAWDRVEKGYTF	TGTGCCTGGGACAGGGTTGAGAAGGGCTACACCTTC
TRBV2	.	.	TRBJ2-1	CASRGTPVSGEQFF	TGTGCCAGCAGGGGGACTCCCGTGTCTGGTGAGCAGTTCTTC
TRBV4-3	once	.	TRBJ1-1	CASSQQRQALNTEAFF	TGCGCCAGCAGCCAACAAAGACAGGCGTTGAACACTGAAGCTTTCTTT
TRBV28	.	.	TRBJ1-5	CASISGISNQPQHF	TGTGCCAGCATATCGGGGATCAGCAATCAGCCCCAGCATTTT
TRBV4-2	.	.	TRBJ1-3	CASSQVAPPQGDTIYF	TGTGCCAGCAGCCAAGTAGCCCCCCCCCAAGGAGACACCATATATTTT
TRBV29-1	.	TRBD2	TRBJ2-1	CSVDGRKREVYNEQFF	TGCAGCGTTGATGGGCGAAAACGGGAGGTCTACAATGAGCAGTTCTTC
TRBV2	.	TRBD1	TRBJ2-7	CASGGTGTYEQYF	TGTGCCAGCGGTGGGACAGGTACTTACGAGCAGTACTTC
TRBV6-5	.	.	TRBJ2-7	CASSTRGEQYF	TGTGCCAGCAGTACCCGGGGCGAGCAGTACTTC
TRBV13	.	.	TRBJ1-2	CASSLSSRVPAYGYTF	TGTGCCAGCAGCTTAAGTAGTCGGGTCCCGGCCTATGGCTACACCTTC
TRBV19	few	TRBD1	TRBJ1-2	CASSPGQGGYGYTF	TGTGCCAGTAGTCCCGGACAGGGCGGCTATGGCTACACCTTC
TRBV10-3	.	.	TRBJ1-3	CAISEPGDSGNTIYF	TGTGCCATCAGTGAGCCAGGGGATTCTGGAAACACCATATATTTT
TRBV6-5	.	TRBD1	TRBJ2-7	CASSRPGQVLYEQYF	TGTGCCAGCAGTCGACCGGGACAGGTCCTCTACGAGCAGTACTTC
TRBV12-3/TRBV12-4	.	.	TRBJ1-2	CASSLARTGGYTF	TGTGCCAGCAGTTTAGCGAGGACTGGAGGCTACACCTTC
TRBV6-5	.	TRBD1	TRBJ1-4	CASRGQGTEKLFF	TGTGCCAGCAGAGGACAGGGGACGGAAAAACTGTTTTTT
TRBV5-8	.	.	TRBJ2-3	CASSSWSGTDTQYF	TGTGCCAGCAGCTCCTGGTCCGGGACAGATACGCAGTATTTT
TRBV9	.	.	TRBJ1-2	CASSAGLSGDGYTF	TGTGCCAGCAGCGCCGGGTTGTCGGGGGATGGCTACACCTTC
TRBV6-5	.	TRBD1	TRBJ1-2	CASRPDREIGGYTF	TGTGCCAGCAGGCCCGACAGGGAGATTGGGGGCTACACCTTC
TRBV5-4	.	.	TRBJ2-7	CASSLGRERSYEQYF	TGTGCCAGCAGCTTGGGAAGGGAGCGCTCCTACGAGCAGTACTTC
TRBV5-8	once	.	TRBJ1-4	CASSWGGLPGGLFF	TGTGCCAGCAGCTGGGGGGGACTCCCCGGCGGACTGTTTTTT
TRBV6-5	.	.	TRBJ2-2	CASSYSPGENGELFF	TGTGCCAGCAGTTACTCCCCAGGGGAGAACGGGGAGCTGTTTTTT
TRBV7-9	.	.	TRBJ1-2	CASSPQGYGYTF	TGTGCCAGCAGCCCACAGGGTTATGGCTACACCTTC
TRBV4-3	once	.	TRBJ1-1	CASSHRVGGNTEAFF	TGCGCCAGCAGCCACCGGGTAGGGGGGAACACTGAAGCTTTCTTT
TRBV19	.	TRBD1	TRBJ2-5	CVPARTGSEETQYF	TGTGTCCCGGCGAGGACAGGGTCTGAAGAGACCCAGTACTTC
TRBV6-2/TRBV6-3	.	TRBD2	TRBJ2-1	CASSYPTSGGPENEQFF	TGTGCCAGCAGTTACCCCACTAGCGGGGGGCCCGAGAATGAGCAGTTCTTC
TRBV10-3	.	TRBD2	TRBJ2-7	CAISAGTSGSYEQYF	TGTGCCATCAGCGCCGGGACTAGCGGGAGTTACGAGCAGTACTTC
TRBV28	.	TRBD1	TRBJ1-4	CASSPGQATNEKLFF	TGTGCCAGCAGTCCCGGACAGGCAACTAATGAAAAACTGTTTTTT
TRBV7-9	.	.	TRBJ2-7	CASSLQGTPTYEQYF	TGTGCCAGCAGCCTACAGGGGACTCCTACCTACGAGCAGTACTTC
TRBV28	.	TRBD1	TRBJ1-4	CASSLRQGAGYEKLFF	TGTGCCAGCAGTCTGAGACAGGGCGCGGGGTATGAAAAACTGTTTTTT
TRBV5-4	.	TRBD2	TRBJ2-3	CASSLPGLAGGDSDTQYF	TGTGCCAGCAGCTTACCGGGACTAGCGGGAGGGGATTCAGATACGCAGTATTTT
TRBV21-1	.	.	TRBJ1-2	CASSQVGTGAPYGYTF	.
TRBV19	.	TRBD1	TRBJ2-7	CASSPRTGTYEQYF	TGTGCCAGTAGTCCACGGACAGGGACCTACGAGCAGTACTTC
TRBV2	.	.	TRBJ1-1	CASSEGQTLNTEAFF	TGTGCCAGCAGTGAGGGGCAAACTCTGAACACTGAAGCTTTCTTT
TRBV5-5	.	.	TRBJ2-1	CASSLYFRSSYNEQFF	TGTGCCAGCAGCTTGTACTTTAGGAGCTCCTACAATGAGCAGTTCTTC
TRBV29-1	.	.	TRBJ2-7	CSVELTGTNSYEQYF	TGCAGCGTTGAATTAACCGGGACAAATTCCTACGAGCAGTACTTC